Below are 20 T cell receptor beta chains sequenced from a single sample in a study of cytomegalovirus exposure and HLA in healthy donors. PCR employed 60 Vbeta and 13 Jbeta primers. Assay used: immunoSEQ multiplex PCR; TCRdb lists only in-frame clones, some missing. The table shows a few hundred thousand clones, with approximately 82% occurring only once. What was sequenced was PBMCs. These receptors all come from a woman aged 45-60 years in good health and CMV-seropositive.

This CDR3 reads CASWALGTQYF. In nucleotides, the CDR3 is TGTGCCAGCTGGGCTCTCGGGACCCAGTACTTC. This sequence joins TRBV11-2 and TRBJ2-5; no firm D call. Germline V gene data show CDR1 as SGHAT and CDR2 as FQNNGV. Trimming cost V 8 bases and J 7 bases, with 11 bases left between them. CDR3 length equals 11 residues. The full variable domain, completed using reference TRBV11-2 and TRBJ2-5, is EAGVAQSPRYKIIEKRQSVAFWCNPISGHATLYWYQQILGQGPKLLIQFQNNGVVDDSQLPKDRFSAERLKGVDSTLKIQPAKLEDSAVYLCASWALGTQYFGPGTRLLVL.

As to this clone: The germline gene is not matched at one end of the junction; a read error may be the cause. V usage is TRBV7-9 and J usage is TRBJ1-3; no definite D call. Germline V gives CDR1 SEHNR, CDR2 FQNEAQ (reference sequence). The CDR3 extends over 15 amino acids. CDR3 in DNA: TGTTCCAGCAGCTTCGGTCTTACCTCTGGAAACACCATATATTTT. Protein: CSSSFGLTSGNTIYF.

The rearrangement links TRBV18 to TRBJ1-5, with D hard to call. Trimming removed 5 bases from V and 7 bases from J, with 18 bases in between. The CDR3 has 15 residues. Germline CDR1 and CDR2: KGHSH and LQKENI. As DNA, the CDR3 is TGTGCCAGCTCATTTGACACGCTCTCAGGACAGCCCCAGCATTTT. It encodes CASSFDTLSGQPQHF. Variable domain in full (rest from reference TRBV18 and TRBJ1-5): NAGVMQNPRHLVRRRGQEARLRCSPMKGHSHVYWYRQLPEEGLKFMVYLQKENIIDESGMPKERFSAEFPKEGPSILRIQQVVRGDSAAYFCASSFDTLSGQPQHFGDGTRLSIL.

The CDR3 is CASSLDSILRPQHF. The CDR3 nucleotides read TGTGCCAGCAGCTTAGATAGTATCCTCCGGCCCCAGCATTTT. The chain couples TRBV7-2 to TRBJ1-5; D unclear. CDR3 length: 14 residues. Germline V gene sequence: CDR1 SGHTA, CDR2 FQGNSA. Trimming removed 1 base from V and 9 bases from J, with 13 bases in between.

The gene calls are TRBV4-1 and TRBJ2-2, with 7 bases identical to TRBD1. J was trimmed by 3 bases and V by 6 bases; bases with no gene match: 7. Germline lookup yields CDR1 MGHRA and CDR2 YSYEKL. This CDR3 has 15 amino acids. The CDR3 coding sequence is TGCGCCAGCAGAGTCCCCGACAGGGACACCGGGGAGCTGTTTTTT. This codes for CASRVPDRDTGELFF.

The chain uses TRBV9 and TRBJ2-5; D is perhaps TRBD1 (6 bases). CDR1 is SGDLS and CDR2 is YYNGEE in the germline V gene. Between the trimmed V and J ends, which lost 3 bases and 4 bases, there was a span of 19 bases. This CDR3 has 16 amino acids. The CDR3 spells CASSGQAPRGRETQYF. The DNA of the CDR3 is TGTGCCAGCAGCGGTCAGGCCCCCAGGGGCAGAGAGACCCAGTACTTC.

The V gene is TRBV10-3, the J gene TRBJ1-2; D gene unclear. Germline lookup yields CDR1 ENHRY and CDR2 SYGVKD. The V and J ends lost 0 bases and 5 bases respectively, with 10 bases between them. The CDR3 is 14 amino acids. The CDR3 coding sequence is TGTGCCATCAGTGAGTCACTGCAGGCTTATGGCTACACCTTC. It is translated as CAISESLQAYGYTF.

The genes are TRBV30 and TRBJ1-2, with a possible D match to TRBD1 (5 bases). Between the trimmed V and J ends, which lost 4 bases and 0 bases, there was a span of 12 bases. The germline V gene encodes CDR1 GTSNPN and CDR2 SVGIG (reference sequence). The CDR3 contains 14 residues. The CDR3, as DNA: TGTGCCTGGAATACGAAGGGGCCTAACTATGGCTACACCTTC. Its protein is CAWNTKGPNYGYTF.

This chain links TRBV7-3 with TRBJ2-5; D ambiguous. V was clipped by 1 base and J by 5 bases, with 17 bases between them. This CDR3 spans 16 amino acids. Germline V gene data show CDR1 as SGHTA and CDR2 as FQGTGA. CDR3 nucleotide sequence: TGTGCCAGCAGCTTAAATCCGGTACGGATCGGGGAGACCCAGTACTTC. Its translation is CASSLNPVRIGETQYF.

This clone was picked up a small number of times. The rearrangement uses TRBV4-3 and TRBJ1-5; 7 positions match TRBD1. This CDR3 has 17 amino acids. Germline CDR1 LGHNA, CDR2 YSLEER. The ends lost 10 bases at V and 2 bases at J; junction bases unmatched: 17. CDR3 in amino acids: CATKPRLDRAGNQPQHF. In DNA form, the CDR3 reads TGCGCCACCAAGCCAAGATTAGACAGGGCAGGCAATCAGCCCCAGCATTTT.

The V and J genes are TRBV7-3 and TRBJ2-7; 10 bases are a match to TRBD2. Germline-derived CDR1 and CDR2 are SGHTA and FQGTGA. V shed 5 bases, J shed 5 bases, and the junction held 3 bases outside the gene matches. This CDR3 is built from 13 residues. Written as DNA, the CDR3 is TGTGCCAGCAGCACACTAGCGGGGAACGAGCAGTACTTC. It translates to CASSTLAGNEQYF. Looking up the rest from reference TRBV7-3 and TRBJ2-7 gives the full variable domain: GAGVSQTPSNKVTEKGKYVELRCDPISGHTALYWYRQSLGQGPEFLIYFQGTGAADDSGLPNDRFFAVRPEGSVSTLKIQRTERGDSAVYLCASSTLAGNEQYFGPGTRLTVT.

J is TRBJ2-5 and V is TRBV7-9; 9 bases agree with TRBD1. The CDR3 loop spans 15 amino acids. Germline V CDR1 and CDR2: SEHNR, FQNEAQ (reference sequence). V dropped 4 bases and J dropped 3; count of bases not matched to a gene: 6. DNA of the CDR3: TGTGCCAGCAGCTCTCAGACAGGGGGTGAAGAGACCCAGTACTTC. Translating it yields CASSSQTGGEETQYF.

A note on this clone: One end of the junction varies from germline; a read error may be responsible. V and J are TRBV27 and TRBJ2-5; D remains unclear. This CDR3 spans 13 amino acids. Germline-derived CDR1 and CDR2 are MNHEY and SMNVEV (reference sequence). The CDR3 is CASSWASQGTQYF. The CDR3 region has the DNA TGTGCCAGCAGTTGGGCATCCCAAGGGACCCAGTACTTC.

The chain has TRBV4-1 and TRBJ1-6; 7 bases match TRBD1. CDR1 is MGHRA and CDR2 is YSYEKL in the germline V gene. V gave up 2 bases and J gave up 7 bases; unmatched junction bases: 11. The CDR3 is 17 amino acids. CDR3 DNA sequence: TGCGCCAGCAGCCAAAGGGGGACAGCCCGCGCCAATTCACCCCTCCACTTT. As protein: CASSQRGTARANSPLHF.

This clone showed up just a few times. The V and J genes are TRBV7-3 and TRBJ1-1; 9 bases agree with TRBD1. CDR3 length: 14 residues. V was clipped by 5 bases and J by 5 bases; unmatched bases: 6. Germline loops: CDR1 SGHTA, CDR2 FQGTGA. Here the CDR3 DNA reads TGTGCCAGCAGCGCAGGACAGGGGTGGACTGAAGCTTTCTTT. This sequence encodes CASSAGQGWTEAFF.

The genes are TRBV7-2 and TRBJ2-1, with D maybe TRBD1 (8 bases). The CDR3 runs 14 residues. V lost 1 base and J 7 bases, leaving 11 bases between the germline ends. Germline values: CDR1 SGHTA, CDR2 FQGNSA. This CDR3 is CASSLVQGGNEQFF. The DNA for the CDR3 is TGTGCCAGCAGCTTAGTACAGGGGGGGAATGAGCAGTTCTTC.

The genes are TRBV9 and TRBJ2-5; D is perhaps TRBD2 (7 bases). Germline V lookup: CDR1 SGDLS, CDR2 YYNGEE. This CDR3 contains 16 residues. The V end lost 2 bases, the J end lost 0 bases, and 14 bases lay between the germline ends. CDR3 amino acids: CASSVHGGGHQETQYF. For the CDR3, the DNA is TGTGCCAGCAGCGTCCACGGCGGGGGCCACCAAGAGACCCAGTACTTC. Full variable domain (rest looked up from reference TRBV9 and TRBJ2-5): DSGVTQTPKHLITATGQRVTLRCSPRSGDLSVYWYQQSLDQGLQFLIQYYNGEERAKGNILERFSAQQFPDLHSELNLSSLELGDSALYFCASSVHGGGHQETQYFGPGTRLLVL.

The CDR3 coding sequence is TGTGCCAGCACCTATCGACAGGGACCCTATGGCTACACCTTC. As protein: CASTYRQGPYGYTF. The chain uses TRBV27 and TRBJ1-2; 7 bases are a match to TRBD1. Germline V gene data show CDR1 as MNHEY and CDR2 as SMNVEV (reference sequence). The V gene end was trimmed by 7 bases and the J gene end by 4 bases; junction bases not matched to a gene: 9. This CDR3 comprises 14 residues.

This clone occurred once. This sequence joins TRBV30 and TRBJ2-7; D gene uncertain. The CDR3 consists of 14 residues. Germline V gene sequence: CDR1 GTSNPN, CDR2 SVGIG (reference sequence). Trimming left V 4 bases short and J 5 bases short, with 18 bases between. CDR3 sequence: CAWTRPLRGHEQYF. CDR3 coding DNA: TGTGCCTGGACGCGGCCCCTGCGAGGCCACGAGCAGTACTTC.

The chain is built from TRBV19 and TRBJ2-7, with 8 bases identical to TRBD1. CDR1 is LNHDA, CDR2 SQIVND, per germline (reference sequence). The CDR3 has 15 amino acids. V was clipped by 4 bases and J by 3 bases; unmatched bases: 8. Written as DNA, the CDR3 is TGTGCCAGTAGTAGGGCGGGACAGGTTGTCTACGAGCAGTACTTC. It translates to CASSRAGQVVYEQYF.